This paragraph covers one T cell receptor (beta chain) sequence. Each sample gave at least 6.5 million isolated PBMCs. Extracted total RNA amounted to at least 5 micrograms for each sample. PCR was performed a second time for about 7 to 12 cycles using a sample-barcoded 5' primer and a J-beta primer mix. Every molecule of cDNA carried a tag from a template-switch adaptor with 12 random nucleotides. TCRdb passed the 5' RACE reads through MiXCR, listing each CDR3 protein once. The sample gives approximately 1,000,000 distinct CDR3 sequences, around two fifths of which show up once; around 12% is in the top ten. This specimen comes from a study of blood T cells in healthy people across ages. Study background: Per two T cells, about one barcoded beta molecule was captured through template switching.

The specimen was blood. The receptor was derived from a man aged 18-30 years in good health.

The CDR3 is CAISGASGGMEQYF. Here the CDR3 DNA reads TGTGCCATCAGTGGGGCTAGCGGGGGAATGGAGCAGTACTTC. This chain links TRBV10-3 with TRBJ2-7, with TRBD2 identical over 10 bases. V trimming: 4 bases; J trimming: 7 bases; junction bases outside the gene matches: 7. Germline-derived CDR1 and CDR2 are ENHRY and SYGVKD. This CDR3 is 14 amino acids long.